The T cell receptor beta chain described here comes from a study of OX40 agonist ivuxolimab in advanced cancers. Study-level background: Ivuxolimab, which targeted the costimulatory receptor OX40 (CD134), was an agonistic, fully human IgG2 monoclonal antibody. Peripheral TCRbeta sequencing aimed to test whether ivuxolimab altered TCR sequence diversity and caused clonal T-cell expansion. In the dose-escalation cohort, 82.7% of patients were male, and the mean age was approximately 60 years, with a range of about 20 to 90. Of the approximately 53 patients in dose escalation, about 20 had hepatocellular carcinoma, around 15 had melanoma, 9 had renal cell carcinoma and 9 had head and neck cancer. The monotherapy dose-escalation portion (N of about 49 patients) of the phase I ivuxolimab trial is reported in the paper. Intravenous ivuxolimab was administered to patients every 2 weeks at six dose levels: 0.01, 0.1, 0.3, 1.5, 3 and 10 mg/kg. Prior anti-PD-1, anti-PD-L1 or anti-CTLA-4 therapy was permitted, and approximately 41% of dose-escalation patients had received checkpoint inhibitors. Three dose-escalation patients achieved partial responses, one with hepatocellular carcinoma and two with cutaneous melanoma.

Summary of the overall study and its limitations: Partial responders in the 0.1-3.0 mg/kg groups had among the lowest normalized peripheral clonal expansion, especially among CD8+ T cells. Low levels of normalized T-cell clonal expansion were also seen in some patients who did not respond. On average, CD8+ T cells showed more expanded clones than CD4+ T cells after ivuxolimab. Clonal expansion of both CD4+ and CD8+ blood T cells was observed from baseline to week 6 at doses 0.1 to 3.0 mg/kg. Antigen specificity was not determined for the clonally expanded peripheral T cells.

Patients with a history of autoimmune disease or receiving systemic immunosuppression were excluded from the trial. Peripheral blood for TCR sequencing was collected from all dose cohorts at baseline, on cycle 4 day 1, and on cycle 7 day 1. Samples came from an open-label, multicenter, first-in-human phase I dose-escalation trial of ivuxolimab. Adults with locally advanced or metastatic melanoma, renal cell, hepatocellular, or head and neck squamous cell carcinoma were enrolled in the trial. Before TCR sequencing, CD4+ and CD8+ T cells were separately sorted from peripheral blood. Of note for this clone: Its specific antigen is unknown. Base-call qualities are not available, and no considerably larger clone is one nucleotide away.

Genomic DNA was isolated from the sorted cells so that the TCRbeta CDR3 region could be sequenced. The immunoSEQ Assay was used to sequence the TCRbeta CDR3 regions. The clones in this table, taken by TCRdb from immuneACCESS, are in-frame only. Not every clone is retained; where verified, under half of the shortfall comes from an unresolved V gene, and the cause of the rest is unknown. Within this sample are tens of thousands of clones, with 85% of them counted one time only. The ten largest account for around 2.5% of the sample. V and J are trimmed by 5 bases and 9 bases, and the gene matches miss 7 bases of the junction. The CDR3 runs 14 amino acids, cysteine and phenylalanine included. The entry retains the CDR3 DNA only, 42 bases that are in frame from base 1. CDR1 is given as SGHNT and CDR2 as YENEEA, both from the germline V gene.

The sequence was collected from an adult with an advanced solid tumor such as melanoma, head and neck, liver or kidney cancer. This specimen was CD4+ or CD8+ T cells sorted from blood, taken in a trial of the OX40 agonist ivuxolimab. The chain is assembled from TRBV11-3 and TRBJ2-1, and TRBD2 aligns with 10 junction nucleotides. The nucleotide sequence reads TGTGCCAGCAGCCCTCTAGCGGGGGTGGGTGAGCAGTTCTTC. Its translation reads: CASSPLAGVGEQFF. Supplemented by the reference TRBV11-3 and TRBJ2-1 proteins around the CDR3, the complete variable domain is EAGVVQSPRYKIIEKKQPVAFWCNPISGHNTLYWYLQNLGQGPELLIRYENEEAVDDSQLPKDRFSAERLKGVDSTLKIQPAELGDSAVYLCASSPLAGVGEQFFGPGTRLTVL.